The 30 T cell receptor beta chains given below trace back to one sample, sequenced in a study of a mutant IDH1 vaccine in newly diagnosed glioma. Time point defined: week 47, end of study. Vaccination comprised doses that each held 300 ug of mutant IDH1 20-mer peptide, plus topical imiquimod. Assay: immunoSEQ multiplex PCR; the TCRdb copy retains only in-frame clones and omits some. The data show approximately 56,000 clones, approximately 71% seen once. Their specific antigens are unknown. The source was PBMCs, collected from a glioma patient whose treatment included an IDH1 peptide vaccine. The receptors were sampled from a man between 50 and 59 years old with glioma.

This chain joins TRBV6-6 and TRBJ2-3; weak D call: TRBD2 (6 bases). Trimming removed 4 bases at V and 1 base at J, with 15 bases between. The germline V gene has CDR1 MNHNY and CDR2 SVGAGI (reference sequence). The CDR3 sequence is 16 residues long. The CDR3 nucleotides are TGTGCCAGCAGTTTACGGGGGTGGGGGGGCACAGATACGCAGTATTTT. Translation gives CASSLRGWGGTDTQYF.

J is TRBJ1-2 and V is TRBV30; D ambiguous. This CDR3 contains 16 residues. Trimming stripped 0 bases from V and 3 bases from J, with 17 bases between. Germline V gives CDR1 GTSNPN, CDR2 SVGIG (reference sequence). For the CDR3, the DNA is TGTGCCTGGAGTGTACGAGGGCTCGGGGATTACTATGGCTACACCTTC. It encodes CAWSVRGLGDYYGYTF.

The chain is built from TRBV11-3 and TRBJ2-5; tentatively, D is TRBD1 (5 bases). This CDR3 region has 14 residues. CDR1 is SGHNT, CDR2 YENEEA, per germline. V was pared by 4 bases and J by 0 bases, with 9 bases between. The CDR3 region has the DNA TGTGCCAGCAGCTCCGGACAAAACCAAGAGACCCAGTACTTC. Translation gives CASSSGQNQETQYF.

This chain links TRBV6-5 with TRBJ2-7, with 11 bases fitting TRBD2. Trimming removed 5 bases from V and 2 bases from J; junction bases left unmatched: 5. CDR1 is MNHEY and CDR2 is SVGAGI in the germline V gene. The CDR3 loop spans 15 amino acids. CDR3 residues: CASSPSGGLAYEQYF. The CDR3 DNA follows: TGTGCCAGCAGTCCTAGCGGGGGGCTGGCCTACGAGCAGTACTTC.

The CDR3 loop reads CSAGTNGYTF. In DNA form, the CDR3 reads TGCAGTGCTGGGACCAATGGCTACACCTTC. The chain joins TRBV20-1 to TRBJ1-2; D possibly corresponds to TRBD1 (5 bases). This CDR3 is 10 amino acids long. Germline V gene lookup returns CDR1 DFQATT and CDR2 SNEGSKA (reference sequence). V lost 5 bases and J 6 bases, leaving 7 bases between the germline ends.

This chain connects TRBV11-1 to TRBJ1-5; D not certain. This CDR3 spans 13 amino acids. The ends were cut back, 5 bases at V and 5 bases at J, with 10 bases in the middle. From germline, CDR1 is SGHAT and CDR2 FQDESV (reference sequence). The CDR3: CASSRNSDQPQHF. The DNA for the CDR3 is TGTGCCAGCAGCCGTAACTCCGATCAGCCCCAGCATTTT.

V and J are TRBV7-2 and TRBJ2-5; tentative D call: TRBD2 (6 bases). CDR1 is SGHTA, CDR2 FQGNSA, per germline. V was clipped by 2 bases and J by 5 bases, with 9 bases between them. The CDR3 runs 13 residues. This CDR3 is CASSLIGGETQYF. CDR3 nucleotide sequence: TGTGCCAGCAGCTTAATCGGGGGTGAGACCCAGTACTTC.

The chain links TRBV6-6 to TRBJ2-1, with a weak D call TRBD1 (5 bases). This CDR3 is 13 amino acids long. Germline CDR1 MNHNY, CDR2 SVGAGI (reference sequence). Trimming pared 5 bases from V and 6 bases from J, leaving 11 bases between. For the CDR3, the DNA is TGTGCCAGCAGTGCCGACAGACCCAATGAGCAGTTCTTC. It translates to CASSADRPNEQFF.

The chain links TRBV12-5 to TRBJ1-2, with D unresolved. The CDR3 sequence is 12 residues long. V dropped 6 bases and J dropped 0 bases, with 5 bases sitting between them. Germline CDR1 and CDR2: LGHNT and FRNRAP. The CDR3 protein is CASGHSNYGYTF. CDR3 coding DNA: TGTGCTAGTGGCCATTCTAACTATGGCTACACCTTC. The variable domain in full, with the rest retrieved from reference TRBV12-5 and TRBJ1-2, is DARVTQTPRHKVTEMGQEVTMRCQPILGHNTVFWYRQTMMQGLELLAYFRNRAPLDDSGMPKDRFSAEMPDATLATLKIQPSEPRDSAVYFCASGHSNYGYTFGSGTRLTVV.

This clone was observed a handful of times. This sequence joins TRBV5-1 and TRBJ2-1; D unclear. V was clipped by 5 bases and J by 10 bases, with 16 bases between them. Germline CDR1 and CDR2: SGHRS and YFSETQ. The CDR3 extends over 13 amino acids. CDR3 in DNA: TGCGCCAGCAGATCTAACAGTTTGGGGGAGCAGTTCTTC. As protein: CASRSNSLGEQFF.

This clone appeared a single time. The chain employs TRBV11-2 and TRBJ1-3, with a possible D match to TRBD1 (5 bases). With 5 bases removed from V and 8 bases from J, the gap between germline ends came to 7 bases. CDR1 and CDR2 (germline): SGHAT, FQNNGV. CDR3 length: 11 amino acids. The DNA of the CDR3 is TGTGCCAGCAGCCTGGGGGACACCATATATTTT. Its translation is CASSLGDTIYF.

This clone has ten or more counts. This sequence joins TRBV30 and TRBJ2-7, with D tentatively TRBD1 (5 bases). Germline V gene lookup returns CDR1 GTSNPN and CDR2 SVGIG (reference sequence). The CDR3 extends over 13 amino acids. Deletions cut 3 bases from V and 1 base from J, with 10 bases between. The CDR3 loop reads CAWSADSSYEQYF. CDR3 in DNA: TGTGCCTGGAGCGCTGACAGTTCCTACGAGCAGTACTTC.

This clone was observed a single time. This rearrangement joins TRBV7-2 to TRBJ1-1; D possibly corresponds to TRBD1 (5 bases). V lost 2 bases and J 3 bases, leaving 16 bases between the germline ends. The CDR3 is 16 amino acids. Germline V gene lookup returns CDR1 SGHTA and CDR2 FQGNSA. Written as DNA, the CDR3 is TGTGCCAGCAGCTTACACGGGGCCAGCAAGGACACTGAAGCTTTCTTT. It codes for CASSLHGASKDTEAFF.

This sequence joins TRBV7-2 and TRBJ2-2, with no clear D. This CDR3 comprises 13 residues. Germline V gives CDR1 SGHTA, CDR2 FQGNSA. The V end was cut by 3 bases, the J end by 9 bases, with 11 bases between. DNA of the CDR3: TGTGCCAGCAGCTTGGAAAAAGGGCGGGAGCTGTTTTTT. Amino acid sequence: CASSLEKGRELFF.

V gene TRBV15 combines with J gene TRBJ2-7; no definite D call. The V and J ends lost 4 bases and 1 base respectively, with 14 bases between them. Germline V CDR1 and CDR2: LNHNV, YYDKDF (reference sequence). CDR3 length: 15 amino acids. The CDR3: CATSMVMGISYEQYF. The CDR3 DNA follows: TGTGCCACCAGCATGGTAATGGGCATTTCCTACGAGCAGTACTTC.

CDR3 sequence reads: CASRITVEGNQPQHF. CDR3 DNA sequence: TGTGCCAGCAGGATAACGGTGGAGGGCAATCAGCCCCAGCATTTT. This sequence joins TRBV2 and TRBJ1-5; no firm D call. This CDR3 comprises 15 residues. In germline, CDR1 is SNHLY, CDR2 FYNNEI. Trimming removed 6 bases from V and 2 bases from J, with 14 bases in between. The full variable domain, rest sourced from reference TRBV2 and TRBJ1-5, is EPEVTQTPSHQVTQMGQEVILRCVPISNHLYFYWYRQILGQKVEFLVSFYNNEISEKSEIFDDQFSVERPDGSNFTLKIRSTKLEDSAMYFCASRITVEGNQPQHFGDGTRLSIL.

This clone occurred once. The chain is built from TRBV10-3 and TRBJ2-1, with 8 bases identical to TRBD1. This CDR3 has 12 amino acids. V was pared by 5 bases and J by 8 bases, with 2 bases of the junction left unmatched. The V gene's germline CDR1 is ENHRY and CDR2 SYGVKD. In DNA, the CDR3 is TGTGCCATCAGTCACAGGGGGTATGAGCAGTTCTTC. Its translation: CAISHRGYEQFF.

This chain joins TRBV7-2 and TRBJ2-7; D is perhaps TRBD2 (7 bases). Between the trimmed V and J ends, which lost 2 bases and 1 base, there was a span of 9 bases. The V gene's germline CDR1 is SGHTA and CDR2 FQGNSA. The CDR3 runs to 14 residues. The CDR3 is CASSLRGASYEQYF. CDR3 bases: TGTGCCAGCAGCTTACGGGGGGCATCCTACGAGCAGTACTTC.

This clone was seen repeatedly, ten times or more. The CDR3 bases are TGTGCCAGCAGTTTAGGGGGGTCCGACGAGCAGTACTTC. This codes for CASSLGGSDEQYF. The chain joins TRBV27 to TRBJ2-7; possible D gene TRBD2, 6 bases. V lost 2 bases and J 5 bases, leaving 10 bases between the germline ends. Germline assignment: CDR1 MNHEY and CDR2 SMNVEV (reference sequence). The CDR3 runs to 13 residues.

This clone was found a few times. The chain has TRBV6-1 and TRBJ2-1, with 10 bases fitting TRBD1. With V trimmed by 8 bases and J by 9 bases, 7 bases remained unmatched. The length of the CDR3 is 13 residues. In germline, CDR1 is MNHNS, CDR2 SASEGT. The CDR3 DNA reads TGTGCCAGCCGGGACAGGGGTGAAGGTGAGCAGTTCTTC. It specifies CASRDRGEGEQFF.

This clone was observed a handful of times. The chain combines TRBV6-6 with TRBJ1-1; D not certain. Trimming took off 7 bases at V and 2 bases at J, with 8 bases between the two ends. The CDR3 loop spans 12 amino acids. Per the germline V gene, CDR1 is MNHNY and CDR2 is SVGAGI (reference sequence). The DNA of the CDR3 is TGTGCCAGCATGGTAGGAAACACTGAAGCTTTCTTT. This sequence encodes CASMVGNTEAFF.

This clone came up a few times. The chain uses TRBV29-1 and TRBJ1-1; D perhaps matches TRBD1 (6 bases). V was cut by 4 bases and J by 10 bases, with 13 bases left in between. Germline V lookup: CDR1 SQVTM, CDR2 ANQGSEA. This CDR3 is built from 11 residues. The CDR3 sequence is CSVVPGEGAFF. CDR3 DNA: TGCAGCGTTGTTCCAGGGGAAGGAGCTTTCTTT.

The V call is TRBV5-1, the J call TRBJ1-1; no clear D gene. This CDR3 is built from 15 residues. CDR1 and CDR2 (germline): SGHRS, YFSETQ. V lost 3 bases and J 0 bases, leaving 12 bases between the germline ends. The chain's CDR3 is CASSSGGGVNTEAFF. In nucleotides, the CDR3 is TGCGCCAGCAGCTCAGGTGGAGGAGTGAACACTGAAGCTTTCTTT.

This chain uses TRBV4-1 with TRBJ2-3, with 10 bases aligning to TRBD2. The length of the CDR3 is 15 residues. In germline, CDR1 is MGHRA, CDR2 YSYEKL. The V and J ends lost 5 bases and 3 bases, in that order; junction bases with no gene match: 5. The CDR3 loop is CASSVQRGGTDTQYF. In DNA form, the CDR3 reads TGCGCCAGCAGCGTTCAGCGGGGGGGTACAGATACGCAGTATTTT.

This clone has only one observation. The rearrangement joins TRBV7-8 to TRBJ1-6; TRBD1 is a possible D gene (5 bases). The CDR3 runs 15 residues. Trimming shortened V by 6 bases and J by 6 bases, and 15 bases separated the two germline ends. CDR1 is SGHVS, CDR2 FQNEAQ, per germline. CDR3: CASRWRAGTNSPLHF. For the CDR3, the DNA is TGTGCCAGCAGGTGGCGGGCAGGGACTAATTCACCCCTCCACTTT.

This chain uses TRBV5-1 with TRBJ1-2; 11 positions match TRBD1. This CDR3 is 15 amino acids long. V lost 3 bases, J lost 8 bases, and 9 bases stayed unmatched. Looked up from germline, CDR1 is SGHRS and CDR2 is YFSETQ. The CDR3 DNA is TGCGCCAGCAGCTACTCCGGGACAGGGGGTGAGGGCTACACCTTC. The encoded protein is CASSYSGTGGEGYTF.

The genes are TRBV7-8 and TRBJ1-1, with D perhaps matching TRBD1 (5 bases). V shed 0 bases and J shed 4 bases, with 9 bases lying between them. This CDR3 has 14 amino acids. From germline, CDR1 is SGHVS and CDR2 FQNEAQ. The CDR3 is CASSLAGGATEAFF. CDR3 in DNA: TGTGCCAGCAGCTTAGCGGGGGGTGCCACTGAAGCTTTCTTT.

The rearrangement links TRBV27 to TRBJ1-4; the D gene is possibly TRBD1 (6 bases). The V end was cut by 6 bases, the J end by 4 bases, with 12 bases between. This CDR3 has 14 amino acids. Germline V gene lookup returns CDR1 MNHEY and CDR2 SMNVEV (reference sequence). The CDR3 region is CASRGGAINEKLFF. CDR3 in DNA: TGTGCCAGCAGGGGGGGGGCCATTAATGAAAAACTGTTTTTT.

The V gene is TRBV5-1, the J gene TRBJ2-5; 10 bases line up with TRBD1. The tail of the sequence fits TRBJ2-7 better, so the J call may be wrong. The CDR3 is made up of 13 amino acids. CDR1 SGHRS and CDR2 YFSETQ come from the germline V gene. The CDR3 sequence is CASGRTGGYEQYF. CDR3 nucleotides: TGCGCCAGCGGTAGGACAGGGGGGTACGAGCAGTACTTC.

J is TRBJ2-7 and V is TRBV5-4; perhaps TRBD1 as D (6 bases). Germline V gene sequence: CDR1 SGHNT, CDR2 YYREEE (reference sequence). The CDR3 runs 13 residues. The V end was cut by 4 bases, the J end by 7 bases, with 15 bases between. The CDR3 is CASSSEVGTEQYF. CDR3 in DNA: TGTGCCAGCAGCAGTGAGGTCGGGACAGAGCAGTACTTC.